The next 24 T cell receptor beta chains were all read from a single sample in a study of spatial heterogeneity in lung cancer. Time point of the sample: blood at routine non-recurrence follow-up after resection. The sequenced material consisted of unsorted whole RNA from tumor, nontumor lung or frozen PBMC. TCRdb itself ran the 5' RACE reads through MiXCR, one entry per CDR3 protein. The data contain about 47,000 distinct CDR3 sequences, roughly 7.4% of them singletons. The sample was PBMCs, taken at follow-up. Source of these receptors: a female donor with early-stage non-small cell lung cancer.

This sequence joins TRBV4-3 and TRBJ1-1, with no clear D. CDR1 and CDR2 from the germline V gene are LGHNA and YSLEER. The length of the CDR3 is 13 residues. Trimming shortened V by 0 bases and J by 8 bases, and 10 bases separated the two germline ends. The CDR3 sequence is CASSQEWGLEAFF. CDR3 DNA: TGCGCCAGCAGCCAAGAGTGGGGTTTGGAAGCTTTCTTT.

This clonotype was seen repeatedly, ten times or more. The chain uses TRBV20-1 and TRBJ2-1; possibly TRBD2 for D (6 bases). Germline values: CDR1 DFQATT, CDR2 SNEGSKA (reference sequence). V was shortened by 6 bases and J by 8 bases, with 23 bases between the two germline ends. This CDR3 has 15 amino acids. In DNA form, the CDR3 reads TGCAGTGCCCGAAGGGCAGCGGGTCTGTCTGATGAGCAGTTCTTC. It is translated as CSARRAAGLSDEQFF.

This clonotype showed up many times. The V and J genes are TRBV9 and TRBJ2-5, with TRBD2 identical over 11 bases. Germline V gene data show CDR1 as SGDLS and CDR2 as YYNGEE. Trimming removed 0 bases from V and 0 bases from J; junction bases left unmatched: 1. This CDR3 contains 16 residues. CDR3 sequence: CASSVGTSGYQETQYF. The CDR3 DNA follows: TGTGCCAGCAGCGTAGGGACTAGCGGGTACCAAGAGACCCAGTACTTC.

The table lists this clonotype with many counts. This rearrangement joins TRBV7-2 to TRBJ2-5, with 11 bases fitting TRBD2. Trimming cost V 5 bases and J 4 bases; bases outside gene matches: 6. CDR3 size: 15 residues. From germline, CDR1 is SGHTA and CDR2 FQGNSA. The CDR3 loop is CASSLSGGARETQYF. Here the CDR3 DNA reads TGTGCCAGCAGCCTTAGCGGGGGGGCCCGAGAGACCCAGTACTTC.

This clonotype appeared a few times. The chain employs TRBV5-1 and TRBJ2-7; D may match TRBD1 or TRBD2 (5 bases each). The ends were cut back, 7 bases at V and 6 bases at J, with 20 bases in the middle. This CDR3 is 14 amino acids long. Per the germline V gene, CDR1 is SGHRS and CDR2 is YFSETQ. The CDR3 reads CASRFTQGAGEQYF. CDR3 DNA sequence: TGCGCCAGCCGTTTTACACAAGGGGCGGGCGAGCAGTACTTC.

The chain employs TRBV19 and TRBJ1-2; a possible D gene is TRBD1 (5 bases). Germline V lookup: CDR1 LNHDA, CDR2 SQIVND (reference sequence). Trimming left V 9 bases short and J 4 bases short, with 15 bases between. The length of the CDR3 is 13 residues. CDR3 nucleotides: TGTGCCAGCAACGTGGGACGGTTCTATGGCTACACCTTC. This gives the protein CASNVGRFYGYTF.

In its sample, this clonotype was seen many times. The chain has TRBV7-3 and TRBJ2-2; TRBD1 agrees at 9 bases. V shed 1 base and J 6 bases; nucleotides not matched to a gene: 6. The CDR3 consists of 16 residues. The germline V gene encodes CDR1 SGHTA and CDR2 FQGTGA. This chain's CDR3 is CASSLKGDRVPGELFF. CDR3 coding DNA: TGTGCCAGCAGCTTAAAGGGGGACAGGGTGCCCGGGGAGCTGTTTTTT.

This clonotype was counted at least ten times. The chain combines TRBV12-3 or TRBV12-4 with TRBJ1-2; TRBD1 aligns across 8 bases. V shed 6 bases and J 4 bases; nucleotides not matched to a gene: 7. This CDR3 has 14 residues. The CDR3 nucleotides are TGTGCCAGCAGCCCTAACAGGGGGGCCTATGGCTACACCTTC. This encodes CASSPNRGAYGYTF.

The V gene is TRBV18, the J gene TRBJ2-1, with D maybe TRBD2 (6 bases). With 6 bases removed from V and 4 bases from J, the gap between germline ends came to 10 bases. Germline lookup yields CDR1 KGHSH and CDR2 LQKENI. The CDR3 spans 13 residues. The CDR3, as DNA: TGTGCCAGCTCCCCAGGACTATACAATGAGCAGTTCTTC. This codes for CASSPGLYNEQFF.

This clonotype came up a few times. V gene TRBV7-2 combines with J gene TRBJ1-3, with D unresolved. The CDR3 runs 16 residues. The V gene lost 5 bases and the J gene lost 0 bases, with 14 bases spanning the gap. The germline CDR1 and CDR2 sequences are SGHTA and FQGNSA. The CDR3 nucleotides read TGTGCCAGCAGCCAGATTGGGAGGAACTCTGGAAACACCATATATTTT. Translation: CASSQIGRNSGNTIYF.

There are many counts of this clonotype. The chain is built from TRBV7-2 and TRBJ2-5, with D possibly TRBD2 on 7 matching bases. From germline, CDR1 is SGHTA and CDR2 FQGNSA. This CDR3 spans 17 amino acids. V shed 1 base and J shed 1 base, with 16 bases lying between them. The CDR3 is CASSLVGTREGQETQYF. CDR3 nucleotide sequence: TGTGCCAGCAGCTTAGTAGGGACAAGGGAGGGCCAAGAGACCCAGTACTTC.

This clonotype was observed a handful of times. The rearrangement links TRBV6-2 or TRBV6-3 to TRBJ1-6; D is perhaps TRBD1 (5 bases). V was cut by 0 bases and J by 0 bases, with 12 bases left in between. The CDR3 sequence is 18 residues long. Germline CDR1 reads MNHEY; CDR2 reads SVGEGT. Here the CDR3 DNA reads TGTGCCAGCAGTTACTCAATGAGGGGTCGCTCCTATAATTCACCCCTCCACTTT. This gives the protein CASSYSMRGRSYNSPLHF.

This chain connects TRBV24-1 to TRBJ2-5, with D perhaps matching TRBD2 (6 bases). The germline CDR1 and CDR2 sequences are KGHDR and SFDVKD. The CDR3 loop spans 20 amino acids. V dropped 1 base and J dropped 1 base, with 24 bases sitting between them. CDR3 DNA: TGTGCCACCAGTGATTTTGGGGCACGGCCTTTCGGCGGGGTCCAAGAGACCCAGTACTTC. Translating it yields CATSDFGARPFGGVQETQYF.

This clonotype was seen a handful of times. This rearrangement joins TRBV28 to TRBJ2-5, with unresolved D. With 0 bases removed from V and 3 bases from J, the gap between germline ends came to 2 bases. In germline, CDR1 is MDHEN, CDR2 SYDVKM. This CDR3 comprises 12 residues. CDR3 nucleotides: TGTGCCAGCAGTTTATGGGAAGAGACCCAGTACTTC. Protein: CASSLWEETQYF. Supplemented by reference TRBV28 and TRBJ2-5, the full variable domain reads DVKVTQSSRYLVKRTGEKVFLECVQDMDHENMFWYRQDPGLGLRLIYFSYDVKMKEKGDIPEGYSVSREKKERFSLILESASTNQTSMYLCASSLWEETQYFGPGTRLLVL.

The CDR3 protein is CASSTNLQSREQYF. The CDR3 DNA reads as TGTGCCAGTAGCACCAATTTACAGTCGAGAGAGCAGTACTTC. The chain carries TRBV19 and TRBJ2-7; D gene uncertain. The V gene lost 6 bases and the J gene lost 7 bases, with 19 bases spanning the gap. CDR1 and CDR2 from the germline V gene are LNHDA and SQIVND (reference sequence). The CDR3 extends over 14 amino acids. Full variable domain (outside the CDR3, taken from reference TRBV19 and TRBJ2-7): DGGITQSPKYLFRKEGQNVTLSCEQNLNHDAMYWYRQDPGQGLRLIYYSQIVNDFQKGDIAEGYSVSREKKESFPLTVTSAQKNPTAFYLCASSTNLQSREQYFGPGTRLTVT.

This clonotype has at least ten counts. The chain has TRBV5-4 and TRBJ2-7; no firm D call. V dropped 4 bases and J dropped 4 bases, with 9 bases sitting between them. CDR3 size: 12 residues. CDR1 and CDR2 (germline): SGHNT, YYREEE (reference sequence). DNA of the CDR3: TGTGCCAGCAGCCCCGACGGATACGAGCAGTACTTC. Translating it yields CASSPDGYEQYF.

This clonotype came up a few times. The chain carries TRBV18 and TRBJ2-3; D not resolved. Germline V gene data show CDR1 as KGHSH and CDR2 as LQKENI. The CDR3 sequence is 12 residues long. Trimming removed 3 bases from V and 2 bases from J, with 3 bases in between. Written as DNA, the CDR3 is TGTGCCAGCTCACCCAACACAGATACGCAGTATTTT. Translation gives CASSPNTDTQYF.

This clonotype appeared a few times. The V call is TRBV28, the J call TRBJ2-7; 7 nucleotides agree with TRBD1. The CDR3 is made up of 14 amino acids. V shed 5 bases and J 5 bases; nucleotides not matched to a gene: 9. Germline V lookup: CDR1 MDHEN, CDR2 SYDVKM. The CDR3 reads CASSSPGTVNEQYF. The DNA of the CDR3 is TGTGCCAGCAGTAGCCCCGGGACAGTCAACGAGCAGTACTTC.

This clonotype was counted ten times or more. The V gene is TRBV12-5, the J gene TRBJ1-6, with D uncertain. With 1 base removed from V and 5 bases from J, the gap between germline ends came to 15 bases. Germline lookup yields CDR1 LGHNT and CDR2 FRNRAP. CDR3 length equals 17 residues. CDR3 region: CASGLAPLTLNNSPLHF. The CDR3 DNA sequence: TGTGCTAGTGGTTTGGCGCCTCTGACTCTAAATAATTCACCCCTCCACTTT.

The table lists this clonotype with many counts. The V call is TRBV12-3 or TRBV12-4, the J call TRBJ2-7; D remains unclear. This CDR3 has 14 residues. V dropped 2 bases and J dropped 2 bases, with 10 bases sitting between them. The CDR3 bases are TGTGCCAGCAGTTTATTTGGGTCCCCCTACGAGCAGTACTTC. Residues: CASSLFGSPYEQYF.

In this sample, this clonotype turned up a few times. V gene TRBV5-6 combines with J gene TRBJ1-1; tentative D call: TRBD1 (5 bases). The ends were cut back, 1 base at V and 5 bases at J, with 12 bases in the middle. The CDR3 is made up of 14 amino acids. Per the germline V gene, CDR1 is SGHDT and CDR2 is YYEEEE. CDR3 sequence reads: CASSLYGHWTEAFF. CDR3 nucleotides: TGTGCCAGCAGCTTGTACGGACACTGGACTGAAGCTTTCTTT.

In its sample, this clonotype was seen many times. The V and J genes are TRBV5-1 and TRBJ2-5; D ambiguous. Trimming removed 1 base from V and 2 bases from J, with 9 bases in between. The CDR3 loop spans 14 amino acids. The germline gives CDR1 SGHRS, CDR2 YFSETQ. The CDR3 loop is CASSLTLGQETQYF. CDR3 in DNA: TGCGCCAGCAGCTTGACTCTGGGGCAAGAGACCCAGTACTTC.

CDR3 sequence (DNA): TGCGCCAGCAGCCAAGAGACGAGCACAGATACGCAGTATTTT. Its translation: CASSQETSTDTQYF. The chain employs TRBV4-1 and TRBJ2-3; no definite D call. The CDR3 is 14 amino acids. CDR1 is MGHRA, CDR2 YSYEKL, per germline. The germline V and J ends were trimmed by 0 bases and 0 bases, with 4 bases remaining between them.

This clonotype was seen ten or more times. The chain carries TRBV2 and TRBJ2-7; 7 nucleotides align to TRBD2. The CDR3 contains 15 residues. The germline gives CDR1 SNHLY, CDR2 FYNNEI. J lost 1 base, V lost 6 bases, and 9 bases had no gene match. This chain's CDR3 is CASRRTRIKSYEQYF. The CDR3 coding sequence is TGTGCCAGCAGGAGGACTAGGATTAAATCCTACGAGCAGTACTTC.